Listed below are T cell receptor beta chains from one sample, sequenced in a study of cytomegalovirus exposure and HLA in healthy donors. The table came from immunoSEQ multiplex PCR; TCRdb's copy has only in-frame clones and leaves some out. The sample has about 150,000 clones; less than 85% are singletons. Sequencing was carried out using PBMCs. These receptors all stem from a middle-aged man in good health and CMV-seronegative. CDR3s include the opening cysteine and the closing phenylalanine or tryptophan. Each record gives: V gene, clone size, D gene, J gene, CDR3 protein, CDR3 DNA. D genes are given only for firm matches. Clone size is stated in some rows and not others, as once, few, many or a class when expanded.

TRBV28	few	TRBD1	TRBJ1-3	CASSSTGTGNTIYF	TGTGCCAGCAGTTCGACAGGGACTGGAAACACCATATATTTT
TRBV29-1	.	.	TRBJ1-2	CSVPVGDSNYGYTF	TGCAGCGTCCCGGTAGGGGATTCTAACTATGGCTACACCTTC
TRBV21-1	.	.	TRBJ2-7	CASSKAPGYEQYF	TGTGCCAGCAGCAAAGCGCCAGGGTACGAGCAGTACTTC
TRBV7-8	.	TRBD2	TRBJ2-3	CASSPGTTSTDTQYF	TGTGCCAGCAGCCCGGGGACTACAAGCACAGATACGCAGTATTTT
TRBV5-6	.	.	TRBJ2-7	CASALSGLHYEQYF	TGTGCCTCGGCCCTTAGCGGACTACACTACGAGCAGTACTTC
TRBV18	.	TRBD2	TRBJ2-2	CASSPSEASGSIIGELFF	TGTGCCAGCTCACCAAGTGAAGCTAGCGGGAGTATCATCGGGGAGCTGTTTTTT
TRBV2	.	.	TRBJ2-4	CASQSLVTKNIQYF	TGTGCCAGCCAGAGTCTAGTCACCAAAAACATTCAGTACTTC
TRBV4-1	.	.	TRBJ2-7	CASSQAMGANYEQYF	TGCGCCAGCAGCCAAGCGATGGGGGCCAACTACGAGCAGTACTTC
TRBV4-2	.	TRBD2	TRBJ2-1	CASSQDISGSEQFF	TGTGCCAGCAGCCAAGATATCAGCGGGAGCGAGCAGTTCTTC
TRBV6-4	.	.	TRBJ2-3	CASSEGASTDTQYF	TGTGCCAGCAGTGAGGGGGCTAGCACAGATACGCAGTATTTT
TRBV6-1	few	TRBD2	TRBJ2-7	CASSEGGGGAYEQYF	TGTGCCAGCAGTGAAGGGGGGGGTGGGGCCTACGAGCAGTACTTC
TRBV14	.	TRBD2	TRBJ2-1	CASSLSRAGNYNEQFF	TGTGCCAGCAGCCTTAGTCGAGCGGGGAATTACAATGAGCAGTTCTTC
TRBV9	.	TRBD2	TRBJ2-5	CASSGEGLAVETQYF	TGTGCCAGCAGCGGGGAGGGGCTTGCTGTAGAGACCCAGTACTTC
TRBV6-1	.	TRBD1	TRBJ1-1	CASSLHRGNTEAFF	TGTGCCAGCAGTTTACACAGGGGGAACACTGAAGCTTTCTTT
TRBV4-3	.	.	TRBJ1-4	CASSQGGRGNEKLFF	TGCGCCAGCAGCCAAGGTGGGAGGGGTAATGAAAAACTGTTTTTT
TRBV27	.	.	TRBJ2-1	CASSLTPRGSYNEQFF	TGTGCCAGCAGTTTAACCCCACGAGGGTCCTACAATGAGCAGTTCTTC
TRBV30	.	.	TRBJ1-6	CAWTGNGSPLHF	TGTGCCTGGACAGGGAACGGTTCACCCCTCCACTTT
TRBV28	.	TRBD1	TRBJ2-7	CASTYTSGTGFSYEQYF	TGTGCCAGCACCTATACTTCCGGGACAGGCTTCTCCTACGAGCAGTACTTC
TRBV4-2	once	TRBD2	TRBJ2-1	CASSQYPDRTSGRPHSYNEQFF	TGTGCCAGCAGCCAATATCCTGACCGGACTAGCGGGAGACCTCACTCCTACAATGAGCAGTTCTTC
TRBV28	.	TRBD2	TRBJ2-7	CASSLSLADGTYEQYF	TGTGCCAGCAGTTTGAGTCTAGCGGATGGTACCTACGAGCAGTACTTC
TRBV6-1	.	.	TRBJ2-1	CASSETRLEQFF	TGTGCCAGCAGTGAGACGCGACTAGAGCAGTTCTTC
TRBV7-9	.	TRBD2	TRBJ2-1	CASSISGAGHNEQFF	TGTGCCAGCAGCATTAGCGGGGCGGGGCACAATGAGCAGTTCTTC
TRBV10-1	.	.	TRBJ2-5	CASSYGASEQYF	TGCGCCAGCAGTTATGGGGCATCTGAGCAGTACTTC
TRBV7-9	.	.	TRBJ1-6	CASSLAGLSGWDSPLHF	TGTGCCAGCAGCTTAGCGGGGCTTTCCGGTTGGGATTCACCCCTCCACTTT
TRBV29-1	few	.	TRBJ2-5	CSVGLQVGETQYF	TGCAGCGTTGGATTACAGGTCGGGGAGACCCAGTACTTC
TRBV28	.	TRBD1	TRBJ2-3	CASKQGATDTQYF	TGTGCCAGCAAACAGGGGGCCACAGATACGCAGTATTTT
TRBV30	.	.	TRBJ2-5	CAWSNAAGTQETQYF	TGTGCCTGGAGTAATGCTGCAGGGACACAGGAGACCCAGTACTTC
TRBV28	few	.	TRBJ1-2	CASSLGQGYGYTF	TGTGCCAGCAGTTTAGGGCAGGGCTATGGCTACACCTTC
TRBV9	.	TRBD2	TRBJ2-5	CASSVVASGQETQYF	TGTGCCAGCAGCGTAGTGGCTAGCGGACAAGAGACCCAGTACTTC
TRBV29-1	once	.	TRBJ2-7	CTGVPPPCYEQYF	TGCACCGGTGTCCCACCTCCCTGCTACGAGCAGTACTTC
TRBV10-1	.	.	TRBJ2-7	CASSYDRDYEQYF	TGCGCCAGCAGTTATGACAGAGACTACGAGCAGTACTTC
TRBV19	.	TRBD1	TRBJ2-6	CASNWDRVGSGANVLTF	TGTGCCAGTAATTGGGACAGGGTCGGGTCTGGGGCCAACGTCCTGACTTTC
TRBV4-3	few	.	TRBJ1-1	CASSQRGGDTEAFF	TGCGCCAGCAGCCAAAGGGGGGGGGACACTGAAGCTTTCTTT
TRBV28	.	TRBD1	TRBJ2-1	CASRGTAYNEQFF	TGTGCCAGCAGAGGGACAGCTTACAATGAGCAGTTCTTC
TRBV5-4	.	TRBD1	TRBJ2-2	CASSHGTGDTGELFF	TGTGCCAGCAGCCATGGGACAGGGGACACCGGGGAGCTGTTTTTT
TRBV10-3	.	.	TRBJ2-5	CATTDSKKETQYF	TGTGCCACCACGGACAGCAAGAAAGAGACCCAGTACTTC
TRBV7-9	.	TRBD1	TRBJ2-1	CASSLVRQGDNEQFF	TGTGCCAGCAGCTTGGTCCGACAGGGGGACAATGAGCAGTTCTTC
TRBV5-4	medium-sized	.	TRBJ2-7	CASSLVGGKQYF	TGTGCCAGCAGCTTGGTGGGGGGAAAGCAGTACTTC
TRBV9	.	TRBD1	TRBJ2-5	CASSVGTGASETQYF	TGTGCCAGCAGCGTAGGGACAGGGGCATCAGAGACCCAGTACTTC
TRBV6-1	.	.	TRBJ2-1	CASSDVSTYNEQFF	TGTGCCAGCAGTGACGTCAGTACCTACAATGAGCAGTTCTTC
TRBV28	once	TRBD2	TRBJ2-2	CASSSLLLAGINTGELFF	TGTGCCAGCAGTTCCCTTCTCCTAGCGGGAATAAACACCGGGGAGCTGTTTTTT
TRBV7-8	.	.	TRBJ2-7	CASSPGWREDDEQYF	TGTGCCAGCAGCCCGGGGTGGCGGGAAGACGACGAGCAGTACTTC
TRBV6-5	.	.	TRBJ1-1	CASRWSGEAFF	TGTGCCAGCAGATGGAGTGGTGAAGCTTTCTTT
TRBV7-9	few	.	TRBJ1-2	CASTLDGGTNYGYTF	TGTGCCAGCACCCTAGACGGGGGGACTAACTATGGCTACACCTTC
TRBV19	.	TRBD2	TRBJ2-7	CASSALSGGSHEQYF	TGTGCCAGTAGTGCCCTAAGCGGGGGGTCCCACGAGCAGTACTTC
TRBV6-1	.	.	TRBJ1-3	CASTTLGGNTIYF	TGTGCCAGCACTACCCTCGGTGGAAACACCATATATTTT
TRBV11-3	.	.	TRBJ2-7	CASSASQVYEQYF	TGTGCCAGCAGCGCGTCACAGGTCTACGAGCAGTACTTC